This record concerns one T cell receptor beta chain sequence. This specimen comes from a study of follicular helper T cells after annual influenza vaccination. Some clones are missing from TCRdb's copy, which holds only in-frame ones; the method was immunoSEQ multiplex PCR. The table records about 6,800 clones, around 80% of them present only once. Trimming stripped 6 bases from V and 2 bases from J, with 16 bases between. CDR3 length: 15 residues. Looked up from germline, CDR1 is LNHDA and CDR2 is SQIVND (reference sequence). Time point noted: 2015-2016 season, 7 days after influenza vaccination. Blood volume per time point ranged from about 35 to 110 mL.

This chain links TRBV19 with TRBJ1-2; D is ambiguous. Sequencing used CXCR5- memory CD4+ T cells sorted from blood, obtained 7 days after influenza vaccination. The TCR comes from an adult who received the influenza vaccine. CDR3 in amino acids: CASSHDPPQNYGYTF. The CDR3 DNA is TGTGCCAGTAGCCATGACCCTCCGCAGAACTATGGCTACACCTTC.